The present TCR beta chain was sequenced within a study of cytomegalovirus exposure and HLA in healthy donors. Study-level findings and limits: Links to common viral pathogens appeared, in a later analysis, for several of the most significant clusters.

The CDR3 length is 13 residues. CDR1 is SGHRS and CDR2 is YFSETQ in the germline V gene. Trimming cost V 4 bases and J 5 bases; bases outside gene matches: 4. The PCR contained 60 Vbeta and 13 Jbeta primers. Clones were read by immunoSEQ multiplex PCR, and TCRdb kept only the in-frame ones, dropping some. The sample includes about 210,000 clones, about 88% of them seen just once. In regard to this clone: What it recognizes is unknown.

The source material was PBMCs. The chain employs TRBV5-1 and TRBJ2-3; 7 positions match TRBD2. The origin of this receptor is a woman under 40 in good health and CMV-seronegative. Here the CDR3 DNA reads TGCGCCAGCAGCGGGCGGGAGTTAGATACGCAGTATTTT. Amino acid sequence: CASSGRELDTQYF.